The present entry profiles one T cell receptor (beta chain) with its context. This entry is derived from a study of control samples from healthy donors and cancer patients. The CDR3 consists of 15 residues. The germline CDR1 and CDR2 sequences are SGHRS and YFSETQ. J lost 6 bases, V lost 0 bases, and 1 base had no gene match. Clones were sequenced by immunoSEQ multiplex PCR, and TCRdb holds only the in-frame ones, with some missing. This sample carries 90,000 to 100,000 clones, more than 75% of them seen once, and the ten largest clones take 2%. Sequencing was performed on blood. This TCR was sampled from a man between 60 and 75 years old in good health. The rearrangement uses TRBV5-1 and TRBJ2-2; the match to TRBD1 covers 11 bases. Here the CDR3 reads CASSLAGQGAGELFF. CDR3 bases: TGCGCCAGCAGCTTGGCGGGACAGGGGGCCGGGGAGCTGTTTTTT. The full variable domain, with the rest looked up from reference TRBV5-1 and TRBJ2-2, is KAGVTQTPRYLIKTRGQQVTLSCSPISGHRSVSWYQQTPGQGLQFLFEYFSETQRNKGNFPGRFSGRQFSNSRSEMNVSTLELGDSALYLCASSLAGQGAGELFFGEGSRLTVL.